Shown below are 8 T cell receptor beta chains from a single sample sequenced in a study of blood T cell repertoires in COVID-19. Measured with immunoSEQ multiplex PCR; TCRdb has only the in-frame clones, and not every one. The table has 140,000 to 150,000 clones, approximately 86% seen once. The sequenced sample was peripheral blood. These receptors were obtained from a man between 70 and 80 years old with acute or convalescent COVID-19.

The chain has TRBV29-1 and TRBJ2-7; tentatively, D is TRBD1 (6 bases). Germline V CDR1 and CDR2: SQVTM, ANQGSEA. V gave up 4 bases and J gave up 4 bases, with 17 bases separating them. The CDR3 is 14 residues long. CDR3 loop: CSVVGGQKIYEQYF. The CDR3 DNA reads as TGCAGCGTTGTAGGAGGACAGAAAATTTACGAGCAGTACTTC.

The chain couples TRBV2 to TRBJ2-7, with 7 bases aligning to TRBD2. V shed 1 base, J shed 2 bases, and the junction held 8 bases outside the gene matches. The CDR3 consists of 16 residues. The germline V gene encodes CDR1 SNHLY and CDR2 FYNNEI. CDR3 DNA sequence: TGTGCCAGCAGTGAAGGAGCCGGGAGGCTACCCTACGAGCAGTACTTC. It is translated as CASSEGAGRLPYEQYF.

The chain recombines TRBV30 with TRBJ2-1, with 8 nucleotides matching TRBD2. CDR1 and CDR2 (germline): GTSNPN, SVGIG (reference sequence). The CDR3 totals 15 residues. With 4 bases clipped from V and 4 bases from J, the junction kept 9 bases outside the gene matches. The chain's CDR3 is CAWTGGGERYNEQFF. As DNA, the CDR3 is TGTGCCTGGACGGGAGGGGGAGAGAGGTACAATGAGCAGTTCTTC.

V gene TRBV7-8 combines with J gene TRBJ2-5; a weak D match, TRBD1 (6 bases). The germline gives CDR1 SGHVS, CDR2 FQNEAQ. V lost 5 bases and J 5 bases, leaving 24 bases between the germline ends. The CDR3 has 17 residues. For the CDR3, the DNA is TGTGCCAGCAGCCAAATGGGGGACATCACGCGAGGGGAGACCCAGTACTTC. The encoded protein is CASSQMGDITRGETQYF.

The chain recombines TRBV19 with TRBJ2-1, with a possible D match to TRBD2 (6 bases). Trimming shortened V by 7 bases and J by 4 bases, and 14 bases separated the two germline ends. Germline V gene data show CDR1 as LNHDA and CDR2 as SQIVND (reference sequence). The CDR3 sequence is 14 residues long. CDR3 nucleotide sequence: TGTGCCAGTACAGGGTTGGGGGGTTACAATGAGCAGTTCTTC. Translation: CASTGLGGYNEQFF.

The V call is TRBV19, the J call TRBJ1-1; a weak D match, TRBD1 (5 bases). V was shortened by 0 bases and J by 6 bases, with 11 bases between the two germline ends. Germline lookup yields CDR1 LNHDA and CDR2 SQIVND (reference sequence). The CDR3 is 14 residues long. The CDR3 sequence: CASSIDPGVPEAFF. In nucleotides, the CDR3 is TGTGCCAGTAGTATAGATCCGGGGGTACCTGAAGCTTTCTTT.

The chain carries TRBV13 and TRBJ2-7, with 9 bases identical to TRBD2. The CDR3 totals 18 residues. CDR1 is PRHDT and CDR2 is FYEKMQ in the germline V gene (reference sequence). V was clipped by 4 bases and J by 3 bases; unmatched bases: 16. CDR3 DNA: TGTGCCAGCAGCTCATTCAGCTCGAGGAGCGGGGGGAACTACGAGCAGTACTTC. The encoded protein is CASSSFSSRSGGNYEQYF. Using reference TRBV13 and TRBJ2-7 for the parts outside the CDR3, the full variable domain is AAGVIQSPRHLIKEKRETATLKCYPIPRHDTVYWYQQGPGQDPQFLISFYEKMQSDKGSIPDRFSAQQFSDYHSELNMSSLELGDSALYFCASSSFSSRSGGNYEQYFGPGTRLTVT.

V gene TRBV9 combines with J gene TRBJ2-2, with TRBD1 matching 7 bases. J gave up 5 bases and V 3 bases, and 4 bases lay outside the gene matches. The CDR3 sequence is 14 residues long. Germline CDR1 SGDLS, CDR2 YYNGEE. The CDR3 loop is CASSDRGGTGELFF. The CDR3, as DNA: TGTGCCAGCAGCGACAGGGGTGGAACCGGGGAGCTGTTTTTT.